This is a list of T cell receptor beta chains from one sample in a study of long-term antiretroviral therapy in people with HIV. TCRdb's table, derived via immunoSEQ multiplex PCR, lists solely in-frame clones and lacks some. The profile covers 9,000 to 13,000 clones, with approximately 90% appearing a single time and approximately 21% taken by the ten largest. The sample here was unsorted PBMCs, taken 0.2 years before starting antiretroviral therapy. The receptor source for this set is a woman aged 35 to 49 with HIV. CDR3s include the opening cysteine and the closing phenylalanine or tryptophan. D genes are given only for firm matches. Expanded clones get a size class; other rows say once, few or many, or leave the size out.

>TRBV29-1|TRBJ2-7|NA|NA
CSVEDPGRTWQYF
TGCAGCGTTGAAGATCCGGGGAGGACGTGGCAGTACTTC
>TRBV7-2|TRBJ1-2|NA|TRBD1
CASSSSGQIYGYTF
TGTGCCAGCAGCTCATCGGGACAGATCTATGGCTACACCTTC
>TRBV4-3|TRBJ2-7|NA|NA
CASSQGQGSEEQYF
TGCGCCAGCAGCCAAGGGCAGGGATCGGAAGAGCAGTACTTC
>TRBV18|TRBJ1-3|NA|TRBD1
CASSPNRGPSGNTIYF
TGTGCCAGCTCACCCAACAGGGGTCCCTCTGGAAACACCATATATTTT
>TRBV7-6|TRBJ2-1|NA|TRBD1
CASSFQSRQGILFF
TGTGCCAGCAGCTTCCAATCTCGACAGGGTATTCTGTTCTTC
>TRBV7-2|TRBJ1-1|NA|NA
CASSLALERTAFF
TGTGCCAGCAGCTTAGCTCTCGAGCGAACGGCTTTCTTT
>TRBV5-4|TRBJ2-7|NA|NA
CASSLGTESYEQYF
TGTGCCAGCAGCTTGGGGACAGAGTCCTACGAGCAGTACTTC
>TRBV18|TRBJ1-1|NA|NA
CASSPPGGQRGNTEAFF
TGTGCCAGCTCACCACCAGGCGGGCAGAGGGGGAACACTGAAGCTTTCTTT
>TRBV2|TRBJ2-5|once|NA
CASSVLSDGETQYF
TGTGCCAGTTCCGTACTCAGTGATGGAGAGACCCAGTACTTC
>TRBV4-1|TRBJ2-7|NA|NA
CASSLSTGIFYEQYF
TGCGCCAGCAGTCTCTCCACAGGGATTTTCTACGAGCAGTACTTC
>TRBV7-8|TRBJ2-7|once|TRBD1
CASSLAGQGADEQYF
TGTGCCAGCAGCTTAGCGGGACAGGGGGCGGACGAGCAGTACTTC
>TRBV7-2|TRBJ2-7|NA|TRBD2
CASSYPGLAGGREQYF
TGTGCCAGCAGCTACCCTGGACTAGCGGGGGGGCGGGAGCAGTACTTC
>TRBV2|TRBJ2-1|medium-sized|TRBD2
CASSLAGAINEQFF
TGTGCCAGCAGTTTAGCGGGGGCCATCAATGAGCAGTTCTTC
>TRBV11-1|TRBJ2-7|once|NA
CASSVPPYEQYF
TGTGCCAGCAGCGTACCTCCCTACGAGCAGTACTTC
>TRBV7-8|TRBJ2-7|NA|NA
CASSLDPHTGDEQYF
TGTGCCAGCAGCTTAGATCCCCATACGGGGGACGAGCAGTACTTC
>TRBV27|TRBJ2-5|NA|NA
CASSLFGPQETQYF
TGTGCCAGCAGCCTATTCGGACCCCAAGAGACCCAGTACTTC